These T cell receptor beta chains were read from a single sample in a study of blood T cells in healthy people across ages. MiXCR, applied by TCRdb to the 5' RACE reads, yields one record per CDR3 protein. Of just over 800,000 distinct CDR3 sequences listed, around 62% are singletons. The sample taken for sequencing was blood. The receptors here all came from a young man in good health. CDR3s include the opening cysteine and the closing phenylalanine or tryptophan. D genes are given only for firm matches. Only some rows state a clone size, as once, few, many or a class for expanded clones.

clone_size d_call cdr3_length j_call v_call cdr3_nt cdr3_aa
. . 16 TRBJ2-3 TRBV7-3 TGTGCCAGCAGCTTATCTTTGTCGCCCGGCACAGATACGCAGTATTTT CASSLSLSPGTDTQYF
. TRBD1 15 TRBJ2-5 TRBV5-1 TGTGCCAGCAGCTTATCGGGGACAGGGCAAGAGACCCAGTACTTC CASSLSGTGQETQYF
. . 15 TRBJ2-1 TRBV28 TGTGCCAGCAGGGCCCCGGGCAGACCCTACAATGAGCAGTTCTTC CASRAPGRPYNEQFF
. . 14 TRBJ2-1 TRBV28 TGTGCCAGCAGGGGGGCCTCACCCAGGGGTGAGCAGTTCTTC CASRGASPRGEQFF
. TRBD2 19 TRBJ2-3 TRBV9 TGTGCCAGCAGCCCCCGTGGGGCTAGCGGGGGGGCGTTCACAGATACGCAGTATTTT CASSPRGASGGAFTDTQYF
. TRBD2 15 TRBJ2-1 TRBV2 TGTGCCAGCAGCCGACTAGCGGGAGGGGAGAATGAGCAGTTCTTC CASSRLAGGENEQFF
. . 14 TRBJ1-5 TRBV28 TGTGCCAGCAGTTTAGGCCCCGAAGGCCAGCCCCAGCATTTT CASSLGPEGQPQHF
. TRBD1 13 TRBJ1-2 TRBV20-1 TGCAGTGCTGGCACAGGGGCGGGCTATGGCTACACCTTC CSAGTGAGYGYTF
. . 12 TRBJ2-7 TRBV6-5 TGTGCCAGCAGACGAGACGGAGGCGAGCAGTACTTC CASRRDGGEQYF
. TRBD1 13 TRBJ1-5 TRBV7-9 TGTGCCAGCAGTGGACAGGGGGGACAGCCCCAGCATTTT CASSGQGGQPQHF
. . 15 TRBJ2-5 TRBV4-3 TGCGCCAGCAGCCAAGACCGGACATGGGGGGAGACCCAGTACTTC CASSQDRTWGETQYF
. . 16 TRBJ2-7 TRBV3-1 TGTGCCAGCAGCCAAGATAAGGCGTCCGGAGGATACGAGCAGTACTTC CASSQDKASGGYEQYF
. . 14 TRBJ2-5 TRBV4-3 TGCGCCAGCAGCCTTGGGACTTCCCGGGAGACCCAGTACTTC CASSLGTSRETQYF
. TRBD1 17 TRBJ2-1 TRBV9 TGTGCCAGCAGCCCCCGACAGGGGCCTTCGTTCGAGGGTAAGCAGTTCTTC CASSPRQGPSFEGKQFF
. . 14 TRBJ2-7 TRBV25-1 TGTGCCAGCAGTGAAGGGTCCGACTCCTACGAGCAGTACTTC CASSEGSDSYEQYF
few TRBD2 15 TRBJ2-4 TRBV12-3/TRBV12-4 TGTGCCAGCAGCCGGGGGGTAGGAGCCAAAAACATTCAGTACTTC CASSRGVGAKNIQYF
. TRBD1 15 TRBJ1-6 TRBV5-1 TGCGCCAGCAGGCCACAGGGGTCGGGTAATTCACCCCTCCACTTT CASRPQGSGNSPLHF
. . 15 TRBJ2-6 TRBV18 TGTGCCAGCTCGTTTGGAAACTCTGGGGCCAACGTCCTGACTTTC CASSFGNSGANVLTF
. . 16 TRBJ2-2 TRBV9 TGTGCCAGCAGCGTCGGCGGTGGGGCGGGAATCGGGGAGCTGTTTTTT CASSVGGGAGIGELFF
. . 14 TRBJ2-3 TRBV27 TGTGCCAGCAGTGAAAGGTTGGGGTTAGATACGCAGTATTTT CASSERLGLDTQYF
. . 16 TRBJ2-1 TRBV28 TGTGCCAGCAGCCGCGGGACAACCCAGAAAGGGGAGACCCAGTTCTTC CASSRGTTQKGETQFF
. TRBD2 17 TRBJ2-3 TRBV10-3 TGTGCCATCAGCCGAAGGACTAGCGGGTTTAGCACAGATACGCAGTATTTT CAISRRTSGFSTDTQYF
once . 12 TRBJ1-1 TRBV25-1 TGTGCCAGCAGCGGACTTGTCACTGAAGCTTTCTTT CASSGLVTEAFF
. . 16 TRBJ1-4 TRBV12-3/TRBV12-4 TGTGCCAGCACCCACTCCGAAACCGCAACTAATGAAAAACTGTTTTTT CASTHSETATNEKLFF
. . 14 TRBJ2-7 TRBV20-1 TGCAGTGCTAGTAGGGACACCGTCCCCTACGAGCAGTACTTC CSASRDTVPYEQYF
. . 12 TRBJ2-7 TRBV9 TGTGCCAGCAGCGCCCTGGGGGGCGAGCAGTACTTC CASSALGGEQYF
. TRBD2 17 TRBJ2-1 TRBV11-1 TGTGCCAGCAGCTCGGTAATGACTAGCGGGCCCAACAATGAGCAGTTCTTC CASSSVMTSGPNNEQFF
. . 11 TRBJ1-6 TRBV6-2/TRBV6-3 TGTGCCAGCAGTGCGAATTCACCCCTCCACTTT CASSANSPLHF
. . 17 TRBJ1-4 TRBV18 TGTGCCAGCTCACCGCCTTTGGGGTCGACTACTAATGAAAAACTGTTTTTT CASSPPLGSTTNEKLFF
. . 14 TRBJ2-3 TRBV28 TGTGCCAGCAGTTACAAGGGGTGGACAGATACGCAGTATTTT CASSYKGWTDTQYF
. . 15 TRBJ2-2 TRBV29-1 TGCAGCGCCTCCCCCCGGGATCCCTGGACCGGGGAGCTGTTTTTT CSASPRDPWTGELFF
. . 12 TRBJ2-7 TRBV11-2 TGTGCCAGCAGTTCCCGGGAAGGCGAGCAGTACTTC CASSSREGEQYF
few . 15 TRBJ2-5 TRBV24-1 TGTGCCACCAGTGACTCCGGGCTAGCCCAAGAGACCCAGTACTTC CATSDSGLAQETQYF
. . 15 TRBJ2-3 TRBV11-2 TGTGCCAGCAGCTTATGGGATATCGGCACAGATACGCAGTATTTT CASSLWDIGTDTQYF
. . 12 TRBJ2-7 TRBV13 TGTGCCAGCAGTCGTACAGGGAGGGCGCAGTACTTC CASSRTGRAQYF
. . 15 TRBJ2-1 TRBV6-2/TRBV6-3 TGTGCCAGCAGTCGAGCCGGGACACAATACAATGAGCAGTTCTTC CASSRAGTQYNEQFF
. . 16 TRBJ2-3 TRBV27 TGTGCCAGCAGTCCAAAAACGTCAGGGCTCACAGATACGCAGTATTTT CASSPKTSGLTDTQYF
. TRBD2 16 TRBJ2-1 TRBV6-2/TRBV6-3 TGTGCCAGCAGTTACGCGTCGGGGGGGGCATGGGGGGAGCAGTTCTTC CASSYASGGAWGEQFF
. . 13 TRBJ1-1 TRBV5-5 TGTGCCAGCAGCTTGGTGGGTCGGCGTGAAGCTTTCTTT CASSLVGRREAFF
few . 14 TRBJ1-2 TRBV6-6 TGTGCCAGCAGTTCCCCGACAGGATCCTATGGCTACACCTTC CASSSPTGSYGYTF
. TRBD1 14 TRBJ2-7 TRBV3-1 TGTGCCAGCAGCCAATCAGGGGGCGGGAACGAGCAGTACTTC CASSQSGGGNEQYF
. TRBD1 13 TRBJ1-2 TRBV12-3/TRBV12-4 TGTGCCAGCAACCAGGGGGCACGGCATGGCTACACCTTC CASNQGARHGYTF
few . 14 TRBJ1-2 TRBV3-1 TGTGCCAGCAGCCAAGACAGGGGCTCGAGCGGCTACACCTTC CASSQDRGSSGYTF
. TRBD1 16 TRBJ1-4 TRBV10-3 TGTGCCATCAGAAGGGACAGCCAAGGGGCTAATGAAAAACTGTTTTTT CAIRRDSQGANEKLFF
many TRBD1 17 TRBJ2-6 TRBV25-1 TGTGCCAGCAGTGGAAGGACAGGAGCCTCTGGGGCCAACGTCCTGACTTTC CASSGRTGASGANVLTF
. . 16 TRBJ2-5 TRBV9 TGTGCCAGCAGCTCCCCTAGGGGCGGAGCCCAAGAGACCCAGTACTTC CASSSPRGGAQETQYF
. . 17 TRBJ1-2 TRBV7-2 TGTGCCAGCAGCTTTTCCACGGGGGGGGCGCTCAACTATGGCTACACCTTC CASSFSTGGALNYGYTF
. . 13 TRBJ2-3 TRBV29-1 TGCAGCGTTGAATGGACCCCGGAGGATACGCAGTATTTT CSVEWTPEDTQYF
once . 14 TRBJ1-1 TRBV3-1 TGTGCCAGCAGACCCGGACAGTCTAACACTGAAGCTTTCTTT CASRPGQSNTEAFF
. TRBD1 14 TRBJ1-1 TRBV4-3 TGCGCCAGCAGCCAGGGACAGGGGACGACTGAAGCTTTCTTT CASSQGQGTTEAFF